This entry lists 4 T cell receptor beta chains sequenced from one sample in a study of blood T cell repertoires in COVID-19 (dated by TCRdb to the early 2020s). The receptor library was made with the immunoSEQ multiplex PCR assay. TCRdb's version of the immuneACCESS table is confined to in-frame rearrangements and falls short of the full clone set. An unresolved V gene accounts for under half of the shortfall where checked; the remainder is of unknown origin. For this sample the table gives 250,000 to 300,000 clones, of which 65% to 90% were detected only once. The biggest ten clones account for less than 15% of the sample. Input material: peripheral blood. Receptors originate from a woman aged 70 to 79 with COVID-19, enrolled during active disease.

The chain joins TRBV27 to TRBJ1-2; 7 bases are shared with TRBD1. Per germline, CDR1 MNHEY and CDR2 SMNVEV (reference sequence). This CDR3 comprises 13 residues. Losses at the gene ends were 5 bases for V and 2 bases for J; bases not matched to a gene: 2. CDR3 DNA sequence: TGTGCCAGCAGTAGACAGGGCAACTATGGCTACACCTTC. It is translated as CASSRQGNYGYTF.

This clone was counted once. This sequence joins TRBV6-1 and TRBJ2-1; 9 bases fit TRBD1. In germline, CDR1 is MNHNS, CDR2 SASEGT. The CDR3 sequence is 20 residues long. J gave up 0 bases and V 3 bases, and 15 bases lay outside the gene matches. CDR3 DNA: TGTGCCAGCAGTGATTGGGAGGGACAGGGATTCGGGAGCTCCTACAATGAGCAGTTCTTC. This codes for CASSDWEGQGFGSSYNEQFF.

This clone appeared a few times. The chain has TRBV24-1 and TRBJ1-2; D remains ambiguous. Germline CDR1 and CDR2: KGHDR and SFDVKD. The CDR3 is 13 residues long. V lost 3 bases to trimming and J lost 4 bases, with 8 bases between them. This CDR3 is CATSDPRAYGYTF. The CDR3 nucleotides read TGTGCCACCAGTGATCCGAGGGCCTATGGCTACACCTTC.

The rearrangement links TRBV27 to TRBJ2-7; tentative D call: TRBD2 (6 bases). The V gene's germline CDR1 is MNHEY and CDR2 SMNVEV (reference sequence). V was pared by 2 bases and J by 5 bases, with 16 bases between. This CDR3 has 15 amino acids. CDR3 sequence: CASSLRPGGGNEQYF. The CDR3 DNA reads as TGTGCCAGCAGTTTACGTCCAGGTGGAGGGAACGAGCAGTACTTC.